The 2 T cell receptor beta chains given below trace back to one sample, sequenced in a study of regulatory T cells in long-lasting Graves disease. Both iRepertoire HTBI primers and Arm-PCR of CDR3 regions were used to build the TCR beta libraries. From the multiplex PCR reads, TCRdb called clonotypes with MiXCR, one entry per CDR3 protein. The sample lists 600,000 to 850,000 distinct CDR3 sequences, 30% seen once, with about 42% in the top ten. Time point specified: persistent/refractory GD, antithyroid drugs over 5 years with positive TRAb. There was RNA extracted from PBMCs, and the TCR library was made from it. This sample comprised peripheral blood mononuclear cells (PBMCs), obtained when the disease was refractory, from a patient treated with antithyroid drugs. The receptor set was obtained from a female donor with Graves disease.

The rearrangement links TRBV12-3 or TRBV12-4 to TRBJ2-7, with 8 bases that match TRBD2. Germline trimming cut 8 bases from V and 2 bases from J; bases unmatched to any gene: 8. This CDR3 has 14 residues. The CDR3 region has the DNA TGTGCCAGCCAGCGCGAGCGGGGGACCTACGAGCAGTACTTC. Amino acids: CASQRERGTYEQYF.

V gene TRBV11-2 combines with J gene TRBJ2-7; D gene uncertain. The CDR3 is 13 amino acids. Germline CDR1 and CDR2: SGHAT and FQNNGV. Trimming pared 5 bases from V and 2 bases from J, leaving 10 bases between. DNA of the CDR3: TGTGCCAGCAGCGGCCGGGTTGCCTACGAGCAGTACTTC. Translation: CASSGRVAYEQYF.